This T cell receptor beta chain was sequenced during a study of CD8+ T cells in alopecia areata (dated by TCRdb to 2017 to 2018). Study-level background: Skin from C3H/HeJ donors aged roughly 6-13 months with spontaneous alopecia was grafted onto female C3H/HeJ recipients aged roughly 6-11 weeks. RNA came from the PAXgene miRNA kit for fixed scalp, the miRNeasy kit for PBMCs, and the RNeasy kit for mouse skin. TCRbeta CDR3 regions were amplified by immunoSEQ multiplex PCR with 35 Vbeta forward and 13 Jbeta reverse primers. Clonality in the scalp was compared among normal scalp (n=4), patchy alopecia areata scalp (n=8), and alopecia totalis/universalis scalp (n=8). The study used high-throughput TCRbeta sequencing to examine T cell clonal expansion in alopecia areata, in both the C3H/HeJ mouse model and human patients. Human TCRbeta sequencing covered scalp tissue and sorted CD4+ and CD8+ peripheral blood T cells from patchy and totalis/universalis alopecia areata patients and healthy controls. Study-wide conclusions, independent of this receptor: Resident alphabeta T cells in normal human skin are also sequenced, complicating scalp TCR repertoire analysis, unlike mouse skin dominated by gammadelta T cells. Shared TCR sequences between patients were less evident than in mice, which may be partly attributable to HLA diversity in the patient population. Higher clonality and more expanded CD8+ clones were observed in lesional scalp than in normal scalp, particularly in alopecia totalis/universalis, a finding suggestive of antigenic drive.

Cells from pooled mouse cutaneous lymph nodes were stained for CD4, CD8alpha, NKG2D, NKG2ACE and other markers and then sorted on a BD Influx. In its sample, this clone was seen a few times. Its antigen is unknown. For this mouse receptor, gene names and germline sequences are murine. With the read ending 4 residues before the CDR3 end, the germline J gene is used to fill in that end. Different DNA sequences within this sample yield the same CDR3. The library was made by the immunoSEQ multiplex PCR assay. For TCR sequencing, RNA was extracted from every sample and reverse transcribed into cDNA to serve as template. SuperScript III was used to make first-strand cDNA, primed with a 2:1 mix of oligo-dT and random hexamers. A synthetic immune receptor repertoire was used to gauge amplification bias, and whatever bias remained was removed computationally. Libraries were sequenced on Illumina HiSeq using 60 bp reads that covered the CDR3 and were read from J toward V. The published analysis was carried out like this. Raw reads were preprocessed to remove errors, and CDR3 was defined according to IMGT conventions as the region from the conserved cysteine to phenylalanine. To get clonality, Shannon entropy was normalized by log2 of the number of productive unique TCRs and the result was subtracted from 1. Whether scalp clones were CD4 or CD8 was inferred by matching scalp TCRbeta sequences against CD4 and CD8 repertoires sorted from blood. What TCRdb holds here is the immuneACCESS table cut down to in-frame rearrangements. Part of the clones is not present; checked against another copy, under half of the missing clones reflect an unresolved V gene, and the others are unexplained. The DNA gave D and trimming, while V, J and clone size come from that table. This sample includes over 250,000 clones, and none of them was observed just once. The top ten clonotypes cover more than 0.95% of the sample.

Measured from the cysteine to the phenylalanine, the CDR3 is 14 residues long. Sequencing covers 30 bases of the CDR3, shown here with the frame starting at base 1. The V and J ends are trimmed by 2 bases and 1 base, leaving 6 bases between them. CDR1 and CDR2, looked up from the germline V gene, are NSHNY and SYGAGN. The source material was CD4+ T cells sorted from a lymph node. The chain employs TRBV13-1 and TRBJ2-2; the D gene remains uncertain. This sequence originates from a C3H/HeJ mouse with alopecia areata. The MHC haplotype that this mouse strain carries is H2-k. The CDR3 DNA, read in part, is TGTGCCAGCAGTGACAGACAAAACACCGGG. This sequence encodes CASSDRQNTG. The CDR3 reads in full as CASSDRQNTGQLYF.